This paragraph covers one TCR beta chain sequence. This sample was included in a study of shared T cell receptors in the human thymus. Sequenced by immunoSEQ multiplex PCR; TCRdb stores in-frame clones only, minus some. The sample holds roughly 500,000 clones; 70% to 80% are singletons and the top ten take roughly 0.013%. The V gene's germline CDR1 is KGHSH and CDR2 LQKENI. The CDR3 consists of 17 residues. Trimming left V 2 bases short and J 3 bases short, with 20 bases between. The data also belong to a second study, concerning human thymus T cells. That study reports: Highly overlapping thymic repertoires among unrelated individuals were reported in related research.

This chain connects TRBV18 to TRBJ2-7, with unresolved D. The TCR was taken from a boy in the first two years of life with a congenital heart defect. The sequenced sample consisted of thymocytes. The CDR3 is CASSPGHNPLTFYEQYF. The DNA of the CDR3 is TGTGCCAGCTCACCAGGGCACAATCCTTTAACTTTCTACGAGCAGTACTTC.